A selection of T cell receptor beta chains follows, all from one sample in a study of blood T cell repertoires in COVID-19. Sequenced by immunoSEQ multiplex PCR; TCRdb stores in-frame clones only, minus some. Here the sample spans 300,000 or so clones, 65% to 90% being singletons. Sequencing was carried out using PBMCs or T cells enriched from blood (not recorded which). These receptors were taken from a woman in her thirties or forties with acute COVID-19. The CDR3 runs from the conserved cysteine through the conserved F or W. Each record gives: D gene, V gene, clone size, J gene, CDR3 protein, CDR3 DNA. The D gene is left open where the match is weak. Where a row states a size, it is once, few, many or the class of an expanded clone; other rows omit it.

NA,TRBV3-1/TRBV3-2,NA,TRBJ2-2,CASSQESLALNTGELFF,TGTGCCAGCAGCCAAGAGTCACTAGCCCTAAACACCGGGGAGCTGTTTTTT
NA,TRBV5-4,NA,TRBJ1-2,CASSPPVRGYGYTF,TGTGCCAGCAGCCCCCCCGTTAGGGGCTATGGCTACACCTTC
TRBD1,TRBV6-5,few,TRBJ1-4,CASSSRTGDEKLFF,TGTGCCAGCAGTTCCCGGACAGGGGATGAAAAACTGTTTTTT
TRBD1,TRBV6-5,NA,TRBJ2-5,CASRRTGRGETQYF,TGTGCCAGCAGGAGGACAGGGCGTGGGGAGACCCAGTACTTC
NA,TRBV29-1,NA,TRBJ1-1,CSVPGQKNTEAFF,TGCAGCGTCCCTGGACAGAAGAACACTGAAGCTTTCTTT
NA,TRBV6-2/TRBV6-3,NA,TRBJ1-2,CASSYGNRASTYYTF,TGTGCCAGCAGTTACGGGAACAGGGCCTCGACCTACTACACCTTC
TRBD1,TRBV19,NA,TRBJ1-2,CASSKGQGLTHYGYTF,TGTGCCAGTTCCAAGGGACAGGGTTTGACTCACTATGGCTACACCTTC
NA,TRBV18,few,TRBJ2-1,CASSPPNSGPYNEQFF,TGTGCCAGCTCACCACCGAATAGCGGCCCCTACAATGAGCAGTTCTTC
TRBD1,TRBV18,NA,TRBJ1-5,CASSRQGDNQPQHF,TGTGCCAGCTCACGGCAGGGGGACAATCAGCCCCAGCATTTT
TRBD1,TRBV5-6,NA,TRBJ2-6,CASSSGGQGETGANVLTF,TGTGCCAGCAGTTCCGGCGGACAGGGGGAAACTGGGGCCAACGTCCTGACTTTC
TRBD1,TRBV10-3,NA,TRBJ1-2,CAISLGQGDYGYTF,TGTGCCATCAGTCTTGGACAGGGCGACTATGGCTACACCTTC
TRBD2,TRBV19,NA,TRBJ2-2,CASSIPGLAVAGELFF,TGTGCCAGTAGTATTCCGGGACTAGCGGTGGCCGGGGAGCTGTTTTTT
TRBD2,TRBV27,NA,TRBJ2-1,CASSPVGLETYNEQFF,TGTGCCAGCAGCCCTGTCGGACTAGAGACCTACAATGAGCAGTTCTTC
NA,TRBV5-4,NA,TRBJ2-3,CASSLIAGSTDTQYF,TGTGCCAGCAGCTTGATCGCGGGGAGCACAGATACGCAGTATTTT
TRBD1,TRBV9,few,TRBJ2-2,CASSERTGAGELFF,TGTGCCAGCAGCGAACGGACAGGGGCCGGGGAGCTGTTTTTT
TRBD1,TRBV18,NA,TRBJ1-2,CASSPQTGIGNGYTF,TGTGCCAGCTCTCCCCAGACAGGGATTGGAAATGGCTACACCTTC
TRBD2,TRBV19,NA,TRBJ2-7,CASSIASGRSYEQYF,TGTGCCAGTAGTATAGCTAGCGGGAGGTCCTACGAGCAGTACTTC
NA,TRBV6-5,NA,TRBJ1-4,CASIAILRGNEKLFF,TGTGCCAGCATCGCCATCCTAAGGGGCAATGAAAAACTGTTTTTT
TRBD2,TRBV10-3,NA,TRBJ2-6,CAISESGGGVGSGANVLTF,TGTGCCATCAGTGAGTCCGGCGGGGGAGTAGGCTCTGGGGCCAACGTCCTGACTTTC
NA,TRBV21-1,NA,TRBJ2-1,CASSKGTGTYNEQFF,TGTGCCAGCAGCAAGGGGACAGGGACCTACAATGAGCAGTTCTTC
NA,TRBV19,NA,TRBJ1-5,CASRAGLSNQPQHF,TGTGCCAGTAGGGCGGGGTTGAGCAATCAGCCCCAGCATTTT
TRBD1,TRBV2,NA,TRBJ1-5,CASSGQGQPQHF,TGTGCCAGCAGTGGACAGGGTCAGCCCCAGCATTTT
TRBD1,TRBV10-2,NA,TRBJ1-1,CASSDRGRTEAFF,TGCGCCAGCTCCGACAGGGGTCGGACTGAAGCTTTCTTT
NA,TRBV18,NA,TRBJ2-2,CASSPPIPNTGELFF,TGTGCCAGCTCACCTCCCATCCCGAACACCGGGGAGCTGTTTTTT
TRBD1,TRBV15,NA,TRBJ1-3,CATSKPRPMSGQGESGNTIYF,TGTGCCACCAGCAAGCCCCGACCAATGTCCGGACAGGGGGAATCTGGAAACACCATATATTTT
NA,TRBV5-1,NA,TRBJ1-2,CASSLGAQGVGSRYTF,TGCGCCAGCAGCTTGGGGGCCCAGGGCGTTGGCTCGCGCTACACCTTC
NA,TRBV7-9,NA,TRBJ1-1,CASSLGLDRNTEAFF,TGTGCCAGCAGCTTAGGACTGGACAGGAACACTGAAGCTTTCTTT
NA,TRBV3-1/TRBV3-2,NA,TRBJ1-6,CASSLTKSSYNSPLHF,TGTGCCAGCAGCCTGACAAAGAGCTCCTATAATTCACCCCTCCACTTT
TRBD1,TRBV9,NA,TRBJ2-3,CASSSNGQAVRYF,TGTGCCAGCAGCTCTAACGGACAGGCGGTACGGTATTTT
TRBD1,TRBV7-2,NA,TRBJ1-1,CASSPYDRGPTEAFF,TGTGCCAGCAGCCCCTATGACAGGGGGCCTACTGAAGCTTTCTTT
NA,TRBV6-5,NA,TRBJ1-3,CASSPQGSFGNTIYF,TGTGCCAGCAGTCCACAGGGATCCTTCGGAAACACCATATATTTT
TRBD1,TRBV5-8,NA,TRBJ1-1,CASSFFRGQGNMNTEAFF,TGTGCCAGCAGCTTTTTCCGGGGACAGGGGAACATGAACACTGAAGCTTTCTTT
NA,TRBV4-1,NA,TRBJ1-2,CASSQESGPYGYTF,TGCGCCAGCAGCCAAGAGTCAGGCCCCTATGGCTACACCTTC
NA,TRBV6-5,NA,TRBJ2-7,CASSYGGARSYEQYF,TGTGCCAGCAGTTATGGGGGGGCAAGATCCTACGAGCAGTACTTC
TRBD1,TRBV27,NA,TRBJ2-3,CASSPWTGPSDTQYF,TGTGCCAGCAGTCCGTGGACAGGGCCCTCAGATACGCAGTATTTT
TRBD1,TRBV4-2,NA,TRBJ2-7,CASSQDVSAGGWYEQYF,TGTGCCAGCAGCCAAGATGTCTCGGCAGGGGGCTGGTACGAGCAGTACTTC
TRBD2,TRBV7-9,NA,TRBJ2-5,CASSHSGGGQETQYF,TGTGCCAGCAGCCATAGCGGGGGGGGTCAAGAGACCCAGTACTTC
NA,TRBV14,NA,TRBJ1-1,CASSQDRVYTEAFF,TGTGCCAGCAGCCAAGATCGGGTTTACACTGAAGCTTTCTTT
TRBD2,TRBV24-1,NA,TRBJ2-3,CATSRGGALTDTQYF,TGTGCCACCAGTCGCGGGGGGGCCTTGACAGATACGCAGTATTTT
NA,TRBV6-5,once,TRBJ2-7,CASTGDRYEQYF,TGTGCCAGCACTGGAGACCGCTACGAGCAGTACTTC
TRBD2,TRBV2,NA,TRBJ2-7,CASSLLASGSGEQYF,TGTGCCAGCAGCTTGTTGGCTAGCGGGAGTGGTGAGCAGTACTTC
NA,TRBV14,NA,TRBJ2-1,CASSQDGGGLIYNEQFF,TGTGCCAGCAGCCAAGATGGGGGGGGCCTAATTTACAATGAGCAGTTCTTC
NA,TRBV12-3/TRBV12-4,few,TRBJ1-2,CASSFLVEVGYTF,TGTGCCAGCAGTTTTTTGGTTGAGGTCGGCTACACCTTC
NA,TRBV18,NA,TRBJ1-1,CASKQGGDTEAFF,TGTGCCAGTAAACAGGGTGGGGACACTGAAGCTTTCTTT
TRBD1,TRBV11-2,NA,TRBJ1-1,CASSIPGQGSAEAFF,TGTGCCAGCAGCATACCGGGACAGGGAAGCGCTGAAGCTTTCTTT
TRBD2,TRBV11-3,once,TRBJ2-2,CASSSSLASNTGELFF,TGTGCCAGCAGTTCATCACTAGCGTCGAACACCGGGGAGCTGTTTTTT
NA,TRBV5-1,NA,TRBJ2-2,CASGGEANTGELFF,TGCGCCAGCGGTGGTGAGGCGAACACCGGGGAGCTGTTTTTT
NA,TRBV6-1,NA,TRBJ2-7,CASSDQGTSYEQYF,TGTGCCAGCAGTGACCAGGGCACCTCCTACGAGCAGTACTTC
TRBD2,TRBV5-4,NA,TRBJ2-1,CASSYGTSGSNEQFF,TGTGCCAGCAGCTATGGGACTAGCGGGAGCAATGAGCAGTTCTTC